These 15 T cell receptor beta chains originate from one sample sequenced in a study of cytomegalovirus exposure and HLA in healthy donors. The PCR ran on 60 Vbeta and 13 Jbeta primers. Sequencing used immunoSEQ multiplex PCR; TCRdb keeps in-frame clones, though not all of them. This sample has about 150,000 clones, with 84% found just once. The source material was PBMCs. These receptors were collected from a girl aged 5 to 17 in good health and CMV-seropositive.

The chain links TRBV7-8 to TRBJ2-7; 8 bases line up with TRBD1. J lost 0 bases, V lost 5 bases, and 3 bases had no gene match. Germline lookup yields CDR1 SGHVS and CDR2 FQNEAQ. The CDR3 runs 14 residues. The DNA for the CDR3 is TGTGCCAGCAGCCTCGACAGGGGCTCCTACGAGCAGTACTTC. Protein: CASSLDRGSYEQYF.

This clone has more than one count but fewer than ten. The chain uses TRBV27 and TRBJ2-2, with 10 bases lining up with TRBD1. The CDR3 extends over 16 amino acids. The germline CDR1 and CDR2 sequences are MNHEY and SMNVEV (reference sequence). V trimming: 5 bases; J trimming: 5 bases; junction bases outside the gene matches: 8. CDR3 sequence reads: CASSPGTGVGTGELFF. Here the CDR3 DNA reads TGTGCCAGCAGTCCTGGGACAGGGGTCGGAACCGGGGAGCTGTTTTTT.

This chain joins TRBV7-3 and TRBJ1-2; 9 bases agree with TRBD1. V shed 1 base, J shed 6 bases, and the junction held 9 bases outside the gene matches. Germline CDR1 and CDR2: SGHTA and FQGTGA. The CDR3 loop spans 16 amino acids. The CDR3 DNA sequence: TGTGCCAGCAGCTTAATGGGGTCCGGGACAGGGAATGGCTACACCTTC. This codes for CASSLMGSGTGNGYTF.

V usage is TRBV2 and J usage is TRBJ2-7; TRBD2 agrees at 7 bases. The CDR3 is 12 amino acids. Germline CDR1 reads SNHLY; CDR2 reads FYNNEI. J gave up 6 bases and V 6 bases, and 5 bases lay outside the gene matches. The CDR3 DNA follows: TGTGCCAGCAGCCCCCCGGGGGGCGAGCAGTACTTC. It specifies CASSPPGGEQYF.

The chain has TRBV9 and TRBJ2-1, with D perhaps TRBD2 (5 bases). Trimming took 0 bases from V and 2 from J, leaving 9 bases between them. The CDR3 covers 15 residues. CDR1 is SGDLS, CDR2 YYNGEE, per germline. The chain's CDR3 is CASSVGGSTYNEQFF. For the CDR3, the DNA is TGTGCCAGCAGCGTAGGAGGGTCCACCTACAATGAGCAGTTCTTC.

The chain uses TRBV10-1 and TRBJ1-1; a weak D match, TRBD1 (5 bases). Trimming cost V 3 bases and J 5 bases, with 16 bases left between them. The CDR3 is 15 residues long. Germline V gene data show CDR1 as WNHNN and CDR2 as SYGVQD (reference sequence). The CDR3: CASSDRVQGGTEAFF. CDR3 nucleotide sequence: TGCGCCAGCAGTGATCGGGTGCAGGGAGGAACTGAAGCTTTCTTT.

The V call is TRBV6-5, the J call TRBJ1-3; possibly TRBD1 for D (6 bases). CDR1 and CDR2 from the germline V gene are MNHEY and SVGAGI. V was pared by 0 bases and J by 4 bases, with 10 bases between. CDR3 size: 15 residues. CDR3 DNA: TGTGCCAGCAGTTACTCAGGGGGTTCAGGAAACACCATATATTTT. Its protein is CASSYSGGSGNTIYF.

The V call is TRBV14, the J call TRBJ1-4, with D unclear. Looked up from germline, CDR1 is SGHDN and CDR2 is FVKESK. V gave up 4 bases and J gave up 8 bases, with 17 bases separating them. The CDR3 sequence is 15 residues long. In DNA form, the CDR3 reads TGTGCCAGCAGCCCCGGGGTCAGTAGTGGCGAAAAACTGTTTTTT. Protein sequence: CASSPGVSSGEKLFF.

The J gene is TRBJ1-3, the V gene TRBV29-1; D not resolved. V lost 3 bases, J lost 0 bases, and 9 bases lay in between. Germline CDR1 and CDR2: SQVTM and ANQGSEA. There are 14 residues in the CDR3. The chain's CDR3 is CSVDVGGSGNTIYF. The CDR3 nucleotides are TGCAGCGTTGATGTTGGCGGCTCTGGAAACACCATATATTTT.

The rearrangement links TRBV28 to TRBJ2-7; no reliable D call. V was pared by 6 bases and J by 5 bases, with 20 bases between. CDR1 and CDR2 from the germline V gene are MDHEN and SYDVKM. There are 15 residues in the CDR3. In nucleotides, the CDR3 is TGTGCCAGCAGAGACTCCTTCGGCCTGAATAACGAGCAGTACTTC. Translation gives CASRDSFGLNNEQYF.

This clone was counted only a few times. The J gene is TRBJ1-4, the V gene TRBV29-1, with D possibly being TRBD1 (5 bases). The V gene's germline CDR1 is SQVTM and CDR2 ANQGSEA. The V end lost 0 bases, the J end lost 8 bases, and 13 bases lay between the germline ends. The length of the CDR3 is 14 residues. CDR3 sequence: CSVEERQFPEKLFF. In nucleotides, the CDR3 is TGCAGCGTTGAAGAGCGACAGTTCCCCGAAAAACTGTTTTTT.

The chain is built from TRBV6-5 and TRBJ1-2; D gene ambiguous. V lost 6 bases to trimming and J lost 8 bases, with 7 bases between them. There are 10 residues in the CDR3. The germline V gene has CDR1 MNHEY and CDR2 SVGAGI. Here the CDR3 DNA reads TGTGCCAGCAGCGCGGGGGGCTACACCTTC. This encodes CASSAGGYTF.

This clone has only a few counts. V gene TRBV2 combines with J gene TRBJ1-6; tentative D call: TRBD1 (6 bases). Germline V CDR1 and CDR2: SNHLY, FYNNEI. The CDR3 totals 14 residues. Deletions cut 2 bases from V and 9 bases from J, with 11 bases between. CDR3 nucleotides: TGTGCCAGCAGTGAACGGGACATAGGTTCACCCCTCCACTTT. This codes for CASSERDIGSPLHF.

This chain connects TRBV5-5 to TRBJ1-6; TRBD1 aligns across 7 bases. Germline V gene sequence: CDR1 SGHKS, CDR2 YYEKEE (reference sequence). J gave up 10 bases and V 2 bases, and 9 bases lay outside the gene matches. The CDR3 contains 15 residues. CDR3 loop: CASSFGDSELSPLHF. In DNA, the CDR3 is TGTGCCAGCAGCTTTGGGGACAGCGAATTGTCACCCCTCCACTTT.

The J gene is TRBJ1-1, the V gene TRBV30; D not resolved. The germline gives CDR1 GTSNPN, CDR2 SVGIG (reference sequence). This CDR3 has 13 amino acids. Trimming took off 5 bases at V and 1 base at J, with 11 bases between the two ends. CDR3 in DNA: TGTGCCTGGGGTAACGGTAAGAACACTGAAGCTTTCTTT. The encoded protein is CAWGNGKNTEAFF. The full variable domain, its missing parts supplied by reference TRBV30 and TRBJ1-1, is SQTIHQWPATLVQPVGSPLSLECTVEGTSNPNLYWYRQAAGRGLQLLFYSVGIGQISSEVPQNLSASRPQDRQFILSSKKLLLSDSGFYLCAWGNGKNTEAFFGQGTRLTVV.